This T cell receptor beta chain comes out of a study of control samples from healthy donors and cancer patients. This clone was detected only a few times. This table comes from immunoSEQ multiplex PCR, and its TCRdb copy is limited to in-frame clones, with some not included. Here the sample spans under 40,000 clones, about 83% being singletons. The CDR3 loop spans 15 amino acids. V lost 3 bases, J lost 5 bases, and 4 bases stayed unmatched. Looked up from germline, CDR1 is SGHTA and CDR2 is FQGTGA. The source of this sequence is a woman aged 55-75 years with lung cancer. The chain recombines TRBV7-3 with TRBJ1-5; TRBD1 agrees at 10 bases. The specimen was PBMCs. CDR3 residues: CASSLTGGADQPQHF. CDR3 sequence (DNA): TGTGCCAGCAGCTTGACAGGGGGCGCAGATCAGCCCCAGCATTTT.